The 14 T cell receptor beta chains presented below share a single source sample, sequenced in a study of T cells after yellow fever vaccination. TCRdb re-called the 5' RACE reads with MiXCR, one entry per CDR3 protein. This table holds about 430,000 distinct CDR3 sequences, around 20% found once. Specimen: PBMCs, collected before the yellow fever booster vaccination. These receptors were taken from a man aged 18 to 35 who received the YFV17D yellow fever vaccine.

This clonotype came up a few times. The chain is built from TRBV7-9 and TRBJ1-1; D is unresolved. Trimming took 1 base from V and 6 from J, leaving 6 bases between them. Germline CDR1 and CDR2: SEHNR and FQNEAQ (reference sequence). The CDR3 is made up of 12 amino acids. DNA for the CDR3: TGTGCCAGCAGCTTAGATTTAGCTGAAGCTTTCTTT. Translated: CASSLDLAEAFF.

The V and J genes are TRBV5-1 and TRBJ2-3, with TRBD1 matching 9 bases. CDR3 length: 17 amino acids. Per germline, CDR1 SGHRS and CDR2 YFSETQ. V gave up 3 bases and J gave up 1 base; unmatched junction bases: 9. The CDR3: CASSSQQGARGTDTQYF. As DNA, the CDR3 is TGCGCCAGCAGCTCACAACAGGGGGCAAGGGGCACAGATACGCAGTATTTT. The entire variable domain, with the rest obtained from reference TRBV5-1 and TRBJ2-3, is as follows: KAGVTQTPRYLIKTRGQQVTLSCSPISGHRSVSWYQQTPGQGLQFLFEYFSETQRNKGNFPGRFSGRQFSNSRSEMNVSTLELGDSALYLCASSSQQGARGTDTQYFGPGTRLTVL.

This clonotype was observed a handful of times. The V call is TRBV4-3, the J call TRBJ2-2, with a possible D match to TRBD2 (6 bases). V was cut by 0 bases and J by 5 bases, with 13 bases left in between. The CDR3 is 16 amino acids. Germline lookup yields CDR1 LGHNA and CDR2 YSLEER. CDR3 in amino acids: CASSQDLEGRTGELFF. CDR3 DNA: TGCGCCAGCAGCCAAGATCTGGAGGGGCGGACCGGGGAGCTGTTTTTT.

The gene calls are TRBV6-2 or TRBV6-3 and TRBJ1-1; a weak D match, TRBD1 (5 bases). CDR3 length: 17 residues. CDR1 is MNHEY and CDR2 is SVGEGT in the germline V gene. The V and J ends lost 4 bases and 1 base respectively, with 19 bases between them. CDR3 amino acids: CASSSLRGGLRNTEAFF. Here the CDR3 DNA reads TGTGCCAGCAGTTCCCTCCGCGGGGGATTGCGGAACACTGAAGCTTTCTTT.

This clonotype was observed a handful of times. This chain links TRBV15 with TRBJ1-6; D might be TRBD1 (5 bases). V dropped 5 bases and J dropped 9 bases, with 11 bases sitting between them. The CDR3 sequence is 13 residues long. Germline V gives CDR1 LNHNV, CDR2 YYDKDF (reference sequence). CDR3 region: CATSGRGGSPLHF. The CDR3 nucleotides are TGTGCCACCAGCGGCCGGGGCGGTTCACCCCTCCACTTT.

The chain employs TRBV12-3 or TRBV12-4 and TRBJ2-3; tentatively, D is TRBD2 (5 bases). The CDR3 runs to 10 residues. DNA for the CDR3: TGTGCAACCCGGGGAGATACGCAGTATTTT. As protein: CATRGDTQYF.

The chain links TRBV12-2 to TRBJ1-5. TRBV12-2 is described as a pseudogene. The CDR3 contains 15 residues. The CDR3 bases are TGTGCAAGTCGCTTAGCGGGTGGGGGCAATCAGCCCCAGCATTTT. Protein: CASRLAGGGNQPQHF.

The chain joins TRBV4-1 to TRBJ1-4, with 8 bases identical to TRBD1. The J segment lost 6 bases and the V segment lost 0 bases, leaving 6 bases of the junction unmatched. The germline CDR1 and CDR2 sequences are MGHRA and YSYEKL. The CDR3 extends over 16 amino acids. CDR3 nucleotide sequence: TGCGCCAGCAGCCAAGATGGGGCAGGGGGCGATGAAAAACTGTTTTTT. Translating it yields CASSQDGAGGDEKLFF.

The chain uses TRBV15 and TRBJ2-5, with TRBD2 matching over 9 bases. The germline gives CDR1 LNHNV, CDR2 YYDKDF (reference sequence). The CDR3 sequence is 15 residues long. With V trimmed by 1 base and J by 2 bases, 2 bases remained unmatched. The CDR3, as DNA: TGTGCCACCAGCAGAGGGACTAGCGTTCAAGAGACCCAGTACTTC. It codes for CATSRGTSVQETQYF.

Many counts were recorded for this clonotype. This chain joins TRBV15 and TRBJ2-3; weak D call: TRBD2 (6 bases). The germline V gene encodes CDR1 LNHNV and CDR2 YYDKDF (reference sequence). The CDR3 spans 15 residues. V was shortened by 1 base and J by 2 bases, with 10 bases between the two germline ends. The DNA for the CDR3 is TGTGCCACCAGCAGAGTTAGCGGTAACACAGATACGCAGTATTTT. As protein: CATSRVSGNTDTQYF.

This clonotype was seen more than once but under ten times. The rearrangement joins TRBV29-1 to TRBJ1-1, with a tentative D call TRBD1 (5 bases). Deletions cut 2 bases from V and 4 bases from J, with 14 bases between. The CDR3 is made up of 14 amino acids. From germline, CDR1 is SQVTM and CDR2 ANQGSEA. The CDR3 region has the DNA TGCAGCGTTGAATTGTGGGGGTACGGCACTGAAGCTTTCTTT. Its translation is CSVELWGYGTEAFF.

The chain uses TRBV4-3 and TRBJ2-4; D is perhaps TRBD1 or TRBD2 (6 bases each). CDR1 and CDR2 from the germline V gene are LGHNA and YSLEER. The CDR3 length is 16 residues. V dropped 0 bases and J dropped 0 bases, with 9 bases sitting between them. CDR3 nucleotides: TGCGCCAGCAGCCAAGATGGGGGGCTAGCCAAAAACATTCAGTACTTC. Protein product: CASSQDGGLAKNIQYF.

The chain links TRBV12-3 or TRBV12-4 to TRBJ2-5; possible D gene TRBD1, 5 bases. Trimming took 5 bases from V and 2 from J, leaving 12 bases between them. There are 14 residues in the CDR3. CDR3 sequence reads: CASSGANGQETQYF. DNA of the CDR3: TGTGCCAGCAGTGGGGCGAACGGACAAGAGACCCAGTACTTC.

The chain couples TRBV12-3 or TRBV12-4 to TRBJ1-6; the match to TRBD1 covers 10 bases. The junction had 9 bases not matched to a gene; V was cut back by 5 bases and J by 11 bases. The CDR3 is 15 amino acids. CDR3 in amino acids: CASSTSGTGETPLHF. Written as DNA, the CDR3 is TGTGCCAGCAGTACCTCCGGGACAGGGGAAACACCCCTCCACTTT.